These 4 T cell receptor beta chains were sequenced from one sample in a study of T cell changes during pregnancy in multiple sclerosis. Only in-frame clones appear in the TCRdb table, and some are missing; sequencing was by immunoSEQ multiplex PCR. The sample consists of fewer than 90,000 clones, roughly 93% of them appearing once. The specimen comprised peripheral blood, sampled in the third trimester of pregnancy. All receptors come from a female donor with multiple sclerosis, enrolled in a pregnancy study.

The chain combines TRBV18 with TRBJ1-4; 8 bases align to TRBD1. V trimming: 3 bases; J trimming: 5 bases; junction bases outside the gene matches: 8. Looked up from germline, CDR1 is KGHSH and CDR2 is LQKENI. The CDR3 is 16 amino acids. The CDR3 region is CASSPGTGGGNEKLFF. DNA of the CDR3: TGTGCCAGCTCACCTGGGACAGGCGGGGGAAATGAAAAACTGTTTTTT.

The chain links TRBV30 to TRBJ2-1; 8 bases agree with TRBD2. V dropped 1 base and J dropped 3; count of bases not matched to a gene: 8. The CDR3 consists of 16 residues. Germline CDR1 and CDR2: GTSNPN and SVGIG (reference sequence). CDR3 protein: CAWSAHSGINYNEQFF. As DNA, the CDR3 is TGTGCCTGGAGTGCCCATAGCGGGATCAACTACAATGAGCAGTTCTTC. The variable domain in full, with the rest retrieved from reference TRBV30 and TRBJ2-1, is SQTIHQWPATLVQPVGSPLSLECTVEGTSNPNLYWYRQAAGRGLQLLFYSVGIGQISSEVPQNLSASRPQDRQFILSSKKLLLSDSGFYLCAWSAHSGINYNEQFFGPGTRLTVL.

CDR3 sequence: CASSAPGDLRGYTF. The DNA of the CDR3 is TGTGCCAGCAGTGCCCCCGGGGATCTACGAGGCTACACCTTC. J is TRBJ1-2 and V is TRBV6-5, with unresolved D. Germline loops: CDR1 MNHEY, CDR2 SVGAGI. The CDR3 sequence is 14 residues long. V shed 5 bases and J shed 8 bases, with 18 bases lying between them.

The chain combines TRBV6-4 with TRBJ2-2; 9 bases line up with TRBD2. Germline lookup yields CDR1 MRHNA and CDR2 SNTAGT. V was pared by 4 bases and J by 0 bases, with 6 bases of the junction left unmatched. The CDR3 length is 17 residues. In nucleotides, the CDR3 is TGTGCCAGCAGTGTTCTAGCGGGATCCGCGAACACCGGGGAGCTGTTTTTT. Amino acid sequence: CASSVLAGSANTGELFF.